These 20 T cell receptor beta chains share one sample of origin, sequenced in a study of control samples from healthy donors and cancer patients. Libraries were prepared by immunoSEQ multiplex PCR; TCRdb keeps only in-frame clonotypes and omits some of them. Of some 150,000 clones in the sample, 96% were seen once. Sequences were obtained from blood. The receptors originated from a woman aged 25 to 39 in good health.

The J gene is TRBJ1-4, the V gene TRBV5-1; D gene uncertain. Between the trimmed V and J ends, which lost 0 bases and 6 bases, there was a span of 12 bases. Looked up from germline, CDR1 is SGHRS and CDR2 is YFSETQ. The CDR3 is 15 residues long. In nucleotides, the CDR3 is TGCGCCAGCAGCTTGGCCGGAGGGTTGGATGAAAAACTGTTTTTT. Encoded protein: CASSLAGGLDEKLFF.

J is TRBJ2-1 and V is TRBV19; 8 bases are shared with TRBD2. Trimming removed 9 bases from V and 0 bases from J; junction bases left unmatched: 10. The V gene's germline CDR1 is LNHDA and CDR2 SQIVND (reference sequence). The CDR3 is 16 residues long. The CDR3 reads CASQLAVSYSYNEQFF. The CDR3 DNA follows: TGTGCCAGCCAACTAGCGGTGTCCTACTCCTACAATGAGCAGTTCTTC.

V is TRBV20-1 and J is TRBJ2-1; TRBD2 agrees at 10 bases. CDR3 length: 17 amino acids. Per germline, CDR1 DFQATT and CDR2 SNEGSKA (reference sequence). V was pared by 3 bases and J by 1 base, with 9 bases of the junction left unmatched. The chain's CDR3 is CSASRTSGAGSYNEQFF. Written as DNA, the CDR3 is TGCAGTGCTAGTAGAACTAGCGGGGCCGGTTCCTACAATGAGCAGTTCTTC.

The chain recombines TRBV5-8 with TRBJ1-2; D is undetermined. V was cut by 1 base and J by 5 bases, with 3 bases left in between. There are 11 residues in the CDR3. Germline loops: CDR1 SGHTS, CDR2 YDEGEE. CDR3 amino acids: CASSLPYGYTF. The CDR3 DNA reads TGTGCCAGCAGCTTGCCTTATGGCTACACCTTC.

The J gene is TRBJ1-1, the V gene TRBV5-6, with no clear D. Germline CDR1 and CDR2: SGHDT and YYEEEE. V shed 0 bases and J shed 1 base, with 7 bases lying between them. The CDR3 totals 14 residues. In nucleotides, the CDR3 is TGTGCCAGCAGCTTGGGGAGGTGGAACACTGAAGCTTTCTTT. Protein product: CASSLGRWNTEAFF.

The chain carries TRBV28 and TRBJ2-7; a possible D gene is TRBD1 (6 bases). Germline CDR1 is MDHEN and CDR2 is SYDVKM. Between the trimmed V and J ends, which lost 4 bases and 3 bases, there was a span of 13 bases. CDR3 length: 14 amino acids. DNA of the CDR3: TGTGCCAGCAGTTGGGACACAAGAAACTACGAGCAGTACTTC. Its translation: CASSWDTRNYEQYF.

V and J are TRBV12-5 and TRBJ1-1, with 7 bases fitting TRBD1. The CDR3 extends over 16 amino acids. The J segment lost 1 base and the V segment lost 0 bases, leaving 5 bases of the junction unmatched. CDR1 LGHNT and CDR2 FRNRAP come from the germline V gene. As DNA, the CDR3 is TGTGCTAGTGGTTTGGTACAGGGGAATTCGAACACTGAAGCTTTCTTT. It specifies CASGLVQGNSNTEAFF.

The chain links TRBV6-1 to TRBJ1-5; D gene uncertain. The CDR3 contains 14 residues. The V and J ends lost 0 bases and 2 bases respectively, with 5 bases between them. Germline V gene lookup returns CDR1 MNHNS and CDR2 SASEGT. The CDR3 spells CASSEASGNQPQHF. The CDR3, as DNA: TGTGCCAGCAGTGAAGCGTCAGGCAATCAGCCCCAGCATTTT.

The chain uses TRBV28 and TRBJ1-4, with no clear D. The germline CDR1 and CDR2 sequences are MDHEN and SYDVKM. CDR3 length equals 10 residues. V was trimmed by 3 bases and J by 11 bases, leaving 4 bases between them. For the CDR3, the DNA is TGTGCCAGCAGTTTTGGTAAACTGTTTTTT. This encodes CASSFGKLFF.

The CDR3 nucleotides are TGCGCCAGCAGCCAAGGTCCTAGCGGGACCGGCACAGATACGCAGTATTTT. Its translation: CASSQGPSGTGTDTQYF. The chain recombines TRBV4-1 with TRBJ2-3; 9 bases match TRBD2. Germline-derived CDR1 and CDR2 are MGHRA and YSYEKL. V dropped 1 base and J dropped 1; count of bases not matched to a gene: 6. The CDR3 sequence is 17 residues long.

This sequence joins TRBV18 and TRBJ2-7, with 10 bases aligning to TRBD2. Germline V gene data show CDR1 as KGHSH and CDR2 as LQKENI. CDR3 length equals 16 residues. The V and J ends lost 0 bases and 4 bases, in that order; junction bases with no gene match: 6. Written as DNA, the CDR3 is TGTGCCAGCTCACCACCGATACTAGCGGGACTGTACGAGCAGTACTTC. Residues: CASSPPILAGLYEQYF.

The CDR3: CATSDLKADTQYF. The DNA of the CDR3 is TGTGCCACCAGTGATTTAAAGGCAGATACGCAGTATTTT. V gene TRBV24-1 combines with J gene TRBJ2-3, with D unresolved. Trimming pared 1 base from V and 4 bases from J, leaving 5 bases between. The germline V gene has CDR1 KGHDR and CDR2 SFDVKD. The CDR3 is made up of 13 amino acids.

The J gene is TRBJ2-3, the V gene TRBV9; D call uncertain. This CDR3 contains 14 residues. Between the trimmed V and J ends, which lost 3 bases and 0 bases, there was a span of 8 bases. Germline lookup yields CDR1 SGDLS and CDR2 YYNGEE. In DNA, the CDR3 is TGTGCCAGCAGCGCTAGTTCTAGCACAGATACGCAGTATTTT. Protein product: CASSASSSTDTQYF.

The chain uses TRBV12-5 and TRBJ1-1, with D unclear. This CDR3 spans 12 amino acids. V was pared by 2 bases and J by 4 bases, with 5 bases between. Germline V CDR1 and CDR2: LGHNT, FRNRAP. The CDR3 DNA reads as TGTGCTAGTGGTTTGCCCGGCACTGAAGCTTTCTTT. Translating gives CASGLPGTEAFF.

This chain uses TRBV2 with TRBJ2-2; 10 bases are shared with TRBD1. Per the germline V gene, CDR1 is SNHLY and CDR2 is FYNNEI. This CDR3 contains 15 residues. V gave up 6 bases and J gave up 3 bases; unmatched junction bases: 4. CDR3: CASRGQGIHTGELFF. The DNA of the CDR3 is TGTGCCAGCAGGGGACAGGGGATACACACCGGGGAGCTGTTTTTT.

The V gene is TRBV2, the J gene TRBJ2-7, with D unresolved. Between the trimmed V and J ends, which lost 8 bases and 3 bases, there was a span of 11 bases. There are 12 residues in the CDR3. Germline CDR1 and CDR2: SNHLY and FYNNEI. The CDR3 bases are TGTGCCAGCCGGCCGCTGGGCTACGAGCAGTACTTC. Translated, it gives CASRPLGYEQYF. The whole variable domain, filled in from reference TRBV2 and TRBJ2-7, reads EPEVTQTPSHQVTQMGQEVILRCVPISNHLYFYWYRQILGQKVEFLVSFYNNEISEKSEIFDDQFSVERPDGSNFTLKIRSTKLEDSAMYFCASRPLGYEQYFGPGTRLTVT.

This chain joins TRBV18 and TRBJ1-1, with D perhaps matching TRBD1 (5 bases). The length of the CDR3 is 17 residues. The V end was cut by 3 bases, the J end by 4 bases, with 21 bases between. Germline V gene lookup returns CDR1 KGHSH and CDR2 LQKENI. The CDR3 nucleotides are TGTGCCAGCTCACCGAGGGGCCTCGATCGAGGTGGCACTGAAGCTTTCTTT. Translating gives CASSPRGLDRGGTEAFF.

This chain joins TRBV13 and TRBJ2-3; the D gene is possibly TRBD2 (5 bases). Germline lookup yields CDR1 PRHDT and CDR2 FYEKMQ (reference sequence). The CDR3 contains 17 residues. V was clipped by 4 bases and J by 0 bases, with 17 bases between them. The CDR3 here is CASSSPGSGESTDTQYF. In DNA form, the CDR3 reads TGTGCCAGCAGCTCCCCTGGGAGCGGAGAAAGCACAGATACGCAGTATTTT.

A single count supports this clone. The chain recombines TRBV6-6 with TRBJ2-7; D possibly corresponds to TRBD2 (6 bases). The CDR3 consists of 13 residues. Germline loops: CDR1 MNHNY, CDR2 SVGAGI (reference sequence). Trimming pared 7 bases from V and 2 bases from J, leaving 12 bases between. DNA for the CDR3: TGTGCCAGCACCAGACCGGGGGCCTACGAGCAGTACTTC. Translated: CASTRPGAYEQYF.

The chain employs TRBV11-2 and TRBJ1-1; TRBD1 matches 9 bases. CDR1 SGHAT and CDR2 FQNNGV come from the germline V gene. The CDR3 consists of 16 residues. Trimming cost V 5 bases and J 4 bases; bases outside gene matches: 11. The CDR3 spells CASSPRDRVVGTEAFF. The CDR3, as DNA: TGTGCCAGCAGCCCGAGGGACAGGGTGGTTGGCACTGAAGCTTTCTTT.